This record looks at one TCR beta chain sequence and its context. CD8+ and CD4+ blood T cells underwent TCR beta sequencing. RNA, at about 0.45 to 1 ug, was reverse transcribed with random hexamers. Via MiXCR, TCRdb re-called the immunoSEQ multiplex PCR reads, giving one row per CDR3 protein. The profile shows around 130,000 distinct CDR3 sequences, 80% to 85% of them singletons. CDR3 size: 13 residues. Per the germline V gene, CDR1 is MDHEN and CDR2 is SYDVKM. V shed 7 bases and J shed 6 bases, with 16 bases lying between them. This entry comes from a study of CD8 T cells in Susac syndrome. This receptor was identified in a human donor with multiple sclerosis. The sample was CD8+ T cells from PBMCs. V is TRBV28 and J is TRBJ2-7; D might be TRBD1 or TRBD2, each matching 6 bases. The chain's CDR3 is CASKPSPGAEQYF. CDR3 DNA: TGTGCCAGCAAACCTTCCCCGGGGGCCGAGCAGTACTTC.